The next 10 T cell receptor beta chains were all read from a single sample in a study of shared clonotypes between healthy human individuals (dated by TCRdb to 2018 to 2021). Library construction relied on the immunoSEQ multiplex PCR assay. TCRdb mirrors the immuneACCESS table, restricted to in-frame sequences. Some clones are absent from its copies; in checked studies, under half trace to an unresolved V gene, and the reason for the others is unknown. The table for this sample lists over a million clones; approximately 78% of them were counted only once. 0.61% of the sample is held by the ten biggest clonotypes. The sample consisted of memory CD4+ T cells from PBMCs. In the paper's terms, the cell subset or site label means: CD45RA-negative fraction. The receptors stem from a man between 18 and 35 years old in good health. Some clones in this sample may be carry-over from other donors' samples.

V is TRBV19 and J is TRBJ1-1; no definite D call. The germline V and J ends were trimmed by 7 bases and 5 bases, with 14 bases remaining between them. Looked up from germline, CDR1 is LNHDA and CDR2 is SQIVND (reference sequence). The CDR3 is 13 amino acids. CDR3: CASIDVGWTEAFF. The DNA of the CDR3 is TGTGCCAGTATCGACGTGGGGTGGACTGAAGCTTTCTTT.

The chain carries TRBV9 and TRBJ2-7; TRBD1 might be the D (6 bases). This CDR3 is built from 14 residues. V lost 4 bases to trimming and J lost 4 bases, with 15 bases between them. Germline V gene sequence: CDR1 SGDLS, CDR2 YYNGEE. Written as DNA, the CDR3 is TGTGCCAGCAGCTCTGCCGGACAGTGGTACGAGCAGTACTTC. Its protein is CASSSAGQWYEQYF.

The chain joins TRBV18 to TRBJ1-5; weak D call: TRBD1 (5 bases). The CDR3 runs 16 residues. The germline V gene encodes CDR1 KGHSH and CDR2 LQKENI. V gave up 6 bases and J gave up 3 bases, with 18 bases separating them. The DNA for the CDR3 is TGTGCCAGCTCGTCGGATCTGGGACGGTTCAATCAGCCCCAGCATTTT. It codes for CASSSDLGRFNQPQHF.

This chain joins TRBV7-9 and TRBJ2-7; tentatively, D is TRBD1 (6 bases). Germline V gene lookup returns CDR1 SEHNR and CDR2 FQNEAQ (reference sequence). The germline V and J ends were trimmed by 5 bases and 11 bases, with 28 bases remaining between them. The CDR3 has 16 residues. CDR3 protein: CASSLTAYSGQPLEYF. DNA of the CDR3: TGTGCCAGCAGCCTCACCGCCTACAGCGGACAGCCCCTCGAGTACTTC. The variable domain in full, completed from reference TRBV7-9 and TRBJ2-7, reads DTGVSQNPRHKITKRGQNVTFRCDPISEHNRLYWYRQTLGQGPEFLTYFQNEAQLEKSRLLSDRFSAERPKGSFSTLEIQRTEQGDSAMYLCASSLTAYSGQPLEYFGPGTRLTVT.

CDR3 in amino acids: CASSRSAQPPPYEQYF. DNA for the CDR3: TGTGCCAGCAGCCGATCGGCCCAACCACCACCCTACGAGCAGTACTTC. The V and J genes are TRBV7-9 and TRBJ2-7; D is uncertain. This CDR3 has 16 amino acids. The germline V gene has CDR1 SEHNR and CDR2 FQNEAQ (reference sequence). Trimming shortened V by 5 bases and J by 2 bases, and 19 bases separated the two germline ends.

This clone was seen once. The J gene is TRBJ2-6, the V gene TRBV2; no clear D gene. The CDR3 length is 17 residues. Germline V gene data show CDR1 as SNHLY and CDR2 as FYNNEI. V was clipped by 7 bases and J by 0 bases, with 16 bases between them. CDR3 region: CASNPMDPRSGANVLTF. The CDR3 DNA reads TGTGCCAGCAACCCTATGGACCCCCGCTCTGGGGCCAACGTCCTGACTTTC.

This clone is a singleton in its sample. This sequence joins TRBV11-2 and TRBJ2-3; the D call may be TRBD1 or TRBD2 (6 bases each). The germline V gene has CDR1 SGHAT and CDR2 FQNNGV. The CDR3 totals 14 residues. The V end was cut by 4 bases, the J end by 3 bases, with 11 bases between. The DNA of the CDR3 is TGTGCCAGCAGCTCACAGGGAGGAACAGATACGCAGTATTTT. This encodes CASSSQGGTDTQYF.

This rearrangement joins TRBV6-4 to TRBJ1-1, with D unresolved. The germline V gene has CDR1 MRHNA and CDR2 SNTAGT. The CDR3 contains 14 residues. V lost 6 bases, J lost 4 bases, and 15 bases lay in between. The CDR3 protein is CASRPEGVATEAFF. CDR3 bases: TGTGCCAGCAGGCCTGAAGGTGTGGCCACTGAAGCTTTCTTT.

V and J are TRBV2 and TRBJ1-2; 9 nucleotides match TRBD1. In germline, CDR1 is SNHLY, CDR2 FYNNEI. The CDR3 has 15 residues. After removal of 5 bases from V and 0 bases from J, the junction contained 4 bases not matched to a gene. The CDR3: CASSQDRGANYGYTF. DNA for the CDR3: TGTGCCAGCAGTCAGGACAGGGGTGCTAACTATGGCTACACCTTC.

The V and J genes are TRBV2 and TRBJ2-6; D call uncertain. V lost 6 bases and J 3 bases, leaving 9 bases between the germline ends. This CDR3 has 14 residues. Per the germline V gene, CDR1 is SNHLY and CDR2 is FYNNEI. CDR3 amino acids: CASSALGGANVLTF. CDR3 nucleotide sequence: TGTGCCAGCAGCGCCCTTGGTGGGGCCAACGTCCTGACTTTC.